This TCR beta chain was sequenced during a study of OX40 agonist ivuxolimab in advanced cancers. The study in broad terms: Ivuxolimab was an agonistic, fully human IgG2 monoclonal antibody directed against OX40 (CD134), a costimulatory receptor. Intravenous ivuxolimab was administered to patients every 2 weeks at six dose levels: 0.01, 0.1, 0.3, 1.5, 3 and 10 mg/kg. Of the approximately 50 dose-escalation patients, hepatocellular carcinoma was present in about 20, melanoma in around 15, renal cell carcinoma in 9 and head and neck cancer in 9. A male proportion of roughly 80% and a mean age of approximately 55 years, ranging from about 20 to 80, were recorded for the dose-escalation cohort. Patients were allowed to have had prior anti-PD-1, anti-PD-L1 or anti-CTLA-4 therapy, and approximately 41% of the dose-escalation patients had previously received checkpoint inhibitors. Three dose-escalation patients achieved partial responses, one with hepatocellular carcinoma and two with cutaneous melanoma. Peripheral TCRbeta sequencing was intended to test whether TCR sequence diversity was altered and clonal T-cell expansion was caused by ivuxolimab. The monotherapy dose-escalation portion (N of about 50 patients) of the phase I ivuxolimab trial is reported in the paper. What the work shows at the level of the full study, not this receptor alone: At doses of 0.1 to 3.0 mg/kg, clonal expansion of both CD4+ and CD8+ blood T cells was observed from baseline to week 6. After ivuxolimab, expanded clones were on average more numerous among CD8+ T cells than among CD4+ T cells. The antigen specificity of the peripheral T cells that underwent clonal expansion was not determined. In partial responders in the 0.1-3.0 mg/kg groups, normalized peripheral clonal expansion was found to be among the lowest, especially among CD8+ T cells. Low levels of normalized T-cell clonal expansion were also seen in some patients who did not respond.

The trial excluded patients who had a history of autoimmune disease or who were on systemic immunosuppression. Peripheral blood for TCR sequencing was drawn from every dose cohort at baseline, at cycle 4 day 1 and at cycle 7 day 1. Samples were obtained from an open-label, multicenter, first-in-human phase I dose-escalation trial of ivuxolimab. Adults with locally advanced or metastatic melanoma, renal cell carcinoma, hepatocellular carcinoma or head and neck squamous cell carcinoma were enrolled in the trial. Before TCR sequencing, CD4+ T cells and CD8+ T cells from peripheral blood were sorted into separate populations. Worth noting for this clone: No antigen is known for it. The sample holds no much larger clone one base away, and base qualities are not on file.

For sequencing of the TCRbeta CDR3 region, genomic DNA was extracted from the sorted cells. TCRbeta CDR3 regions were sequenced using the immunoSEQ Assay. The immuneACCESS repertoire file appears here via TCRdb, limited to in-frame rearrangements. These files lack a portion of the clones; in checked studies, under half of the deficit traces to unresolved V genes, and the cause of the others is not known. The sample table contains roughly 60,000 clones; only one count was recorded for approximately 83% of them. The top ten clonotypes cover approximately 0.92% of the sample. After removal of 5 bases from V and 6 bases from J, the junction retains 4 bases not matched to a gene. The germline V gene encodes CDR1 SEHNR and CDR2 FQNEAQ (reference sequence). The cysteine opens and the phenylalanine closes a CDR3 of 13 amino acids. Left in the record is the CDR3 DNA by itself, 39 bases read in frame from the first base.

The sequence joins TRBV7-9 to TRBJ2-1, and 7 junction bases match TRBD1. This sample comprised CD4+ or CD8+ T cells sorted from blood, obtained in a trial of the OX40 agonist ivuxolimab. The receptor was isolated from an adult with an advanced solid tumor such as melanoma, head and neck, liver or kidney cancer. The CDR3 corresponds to CASSTRDSNEQFF. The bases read TGTGCCAGCAGCACACGGGACAGCAATGAGCAGTTCTTC.